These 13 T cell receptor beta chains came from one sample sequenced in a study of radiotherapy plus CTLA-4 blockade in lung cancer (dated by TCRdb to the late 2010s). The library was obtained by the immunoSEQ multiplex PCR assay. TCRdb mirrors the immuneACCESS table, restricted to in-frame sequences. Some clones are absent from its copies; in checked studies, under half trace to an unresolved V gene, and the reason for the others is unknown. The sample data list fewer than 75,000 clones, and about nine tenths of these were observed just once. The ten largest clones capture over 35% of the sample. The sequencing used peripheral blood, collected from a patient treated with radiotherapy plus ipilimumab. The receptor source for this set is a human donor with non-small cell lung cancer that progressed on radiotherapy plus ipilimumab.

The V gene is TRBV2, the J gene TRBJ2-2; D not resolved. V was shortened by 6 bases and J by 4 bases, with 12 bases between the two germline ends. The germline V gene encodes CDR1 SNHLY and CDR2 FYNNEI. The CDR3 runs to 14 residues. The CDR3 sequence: CASSDLAVTGELFF. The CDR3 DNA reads TGTGCCAGCAGCGACCTCGCGGTCACCGGGGAGCTGTTTTTT.

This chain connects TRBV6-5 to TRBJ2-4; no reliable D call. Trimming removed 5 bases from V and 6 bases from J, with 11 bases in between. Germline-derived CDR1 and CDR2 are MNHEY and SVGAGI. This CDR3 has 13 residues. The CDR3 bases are TGTGCCAGCAGTCCCCCCGGGCTAAACATTCAGTACTTC. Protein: CASSPPGLNIQYF.

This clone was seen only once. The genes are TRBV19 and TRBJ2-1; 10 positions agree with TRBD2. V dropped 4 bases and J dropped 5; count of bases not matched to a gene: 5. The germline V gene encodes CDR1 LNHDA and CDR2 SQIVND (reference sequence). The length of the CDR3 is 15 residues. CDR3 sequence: CASSKGLAINNEQFF. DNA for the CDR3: TGTGCCAGTAGTAAGGGACTAGCGATAAACAATGAGCAGTTCTTC.

The CDR3 loop is CASSSWTGSPGDTEAFF. The CDR3 DNA sequence: TGCGCCAGCAGCTCCTGGACAGGGAGTCCAGGGGATACTGAAGCTTTCTTT. The rearrangement uses TRBV5-1 and TRBJ1-1, with 8 bases identical to TRBD1. There are 17 residues in the CDR3. Germline V lookup: CDR1 SGHRS, CDR2 YFSETQ. With V trimmed by 3 bases and J by 5 bases, 15 bases remained unmatched.

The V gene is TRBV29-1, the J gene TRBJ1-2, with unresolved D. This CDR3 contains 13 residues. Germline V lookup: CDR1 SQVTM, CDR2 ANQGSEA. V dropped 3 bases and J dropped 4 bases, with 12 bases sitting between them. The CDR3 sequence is CSVDPAGRYGYTF. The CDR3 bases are TGCAGCGTTGATCCAGCAGGTCGCTATGGCTACACCTTC. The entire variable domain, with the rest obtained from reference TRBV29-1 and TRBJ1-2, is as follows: SAVISQKPSRDICQRGTSLTIQCQVDSQVTMMFWYRQQPGQSLTLIATANQGSEATYESGFVIDKFPISRPNLTFSTLTVSNMSPEDSSIYLCSVDPAGRYGYTFGSGTRLTVV.

The CDR3 DNA reads as TGTGCCAGCAGCTTACAGGGGGTCTACGAGCAGTACTTC. Protein product: CASSLQGVYEQYF. The chain joins TRBV7-9 to TRBJ2-7; 7 bases agree with TRBD1. The CDR3 covers 13 residues. The junction had 1 base not matched to a gene; V was cut back by 2 bases and J by 3 bases. Germline CDR1 and CDR2: SEHNR and FQNEAQ (reference sequence).

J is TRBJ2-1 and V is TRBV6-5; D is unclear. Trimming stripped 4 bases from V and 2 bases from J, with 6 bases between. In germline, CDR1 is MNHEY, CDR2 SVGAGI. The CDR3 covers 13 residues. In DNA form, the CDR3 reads TGTGCCAGCAGTTTCTCTACCTACAATGAGCAGTTCTTC. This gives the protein CASSFSTYNEQFF.

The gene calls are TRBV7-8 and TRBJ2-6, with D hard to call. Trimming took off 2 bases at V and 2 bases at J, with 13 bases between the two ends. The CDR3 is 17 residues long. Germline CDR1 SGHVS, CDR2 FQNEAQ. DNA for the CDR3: TGTGCCAGCAGCTTACACGGCAAGCCTACTGGGGCCAACGTCCTGACTTTC. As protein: CASSLHGKPTGANVLTF.

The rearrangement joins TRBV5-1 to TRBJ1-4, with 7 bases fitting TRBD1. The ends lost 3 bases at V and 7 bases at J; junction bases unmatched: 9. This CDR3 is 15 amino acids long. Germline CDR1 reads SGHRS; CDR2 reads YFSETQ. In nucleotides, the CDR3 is TGCGCCAGCAGCTGGGGAGCAGGGGGTGGTGAAAAACTGTTTTTT. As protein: CASSWGAGGGEKLFF.

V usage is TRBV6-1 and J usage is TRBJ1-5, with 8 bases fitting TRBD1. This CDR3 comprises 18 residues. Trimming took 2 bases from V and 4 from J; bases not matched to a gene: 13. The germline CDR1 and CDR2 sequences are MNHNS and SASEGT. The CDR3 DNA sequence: TGTGCCAGCAGTGAACGCAAGCCCCGGACAGGGTGGAATCAGCCCCAGCATTTT. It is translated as CASSERKPRTGWNQPQHF.

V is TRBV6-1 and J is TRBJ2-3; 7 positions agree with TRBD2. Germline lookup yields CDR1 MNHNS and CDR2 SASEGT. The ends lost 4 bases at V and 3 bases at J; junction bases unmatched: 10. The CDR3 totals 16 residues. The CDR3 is CASSALAGAGTDTQYF. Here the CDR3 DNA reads TGTGCCAGCAGTGCGCTCGCGGGAGCTGGGACAGATACGCAGTATTTT.

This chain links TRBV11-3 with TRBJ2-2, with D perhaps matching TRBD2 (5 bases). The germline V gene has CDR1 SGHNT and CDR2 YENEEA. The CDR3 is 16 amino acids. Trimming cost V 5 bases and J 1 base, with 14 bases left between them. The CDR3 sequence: CASSQSGSGNTGELFF. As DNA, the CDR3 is TGTGCCAGCAGCCAATCGGGGTCCGGGAACACCGGGGAGCTGTTTTTT.

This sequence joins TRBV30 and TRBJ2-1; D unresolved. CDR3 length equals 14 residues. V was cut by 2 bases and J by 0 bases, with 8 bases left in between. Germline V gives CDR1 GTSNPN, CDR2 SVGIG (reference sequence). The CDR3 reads CAWSTVGSYNEQFF. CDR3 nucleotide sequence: TGTGCCTGGAGTACAGTCGGCTCCTACAATGAGCAGTTCTTC.